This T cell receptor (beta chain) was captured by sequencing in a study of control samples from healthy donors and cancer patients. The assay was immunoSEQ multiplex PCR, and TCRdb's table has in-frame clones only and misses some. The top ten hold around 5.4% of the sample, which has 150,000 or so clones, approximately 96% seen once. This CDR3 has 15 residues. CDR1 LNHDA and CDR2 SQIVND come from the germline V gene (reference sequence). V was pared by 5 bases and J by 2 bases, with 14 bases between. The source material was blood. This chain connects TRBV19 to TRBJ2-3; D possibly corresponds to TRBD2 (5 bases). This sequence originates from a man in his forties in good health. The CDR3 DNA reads TGTGCCAGTAGTGATCGGCGGGCCGCCACAGATACGCAGTATTTT. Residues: CASSDRRAATDTQYF.